This TCR beta chain was recorded in a study of blood T cell repertoires in COVID-19. This clone was seen a single time. Generated by immunoSEQ multiplex PCR, the TCRdb table keeps only in-frame clones and is missing some. This sample carries around 480,000 clones, around 90% of them seen once, and the ten largest clones take under 0.75%. V was pared by 5 bases and J by 5 bases, with 14 bases of the junction left unmatched. Germline V CDR1 and CDR2: MNHEY, SVGEGT. This CDR3 spans 17 amino acids. Study members were between about 18 and 100 years old and lived in fewer than 30 US regions. The receptor comes from a woman between 18 and 30 years old who had recovered from COVID-19. Material: PBMCs or T cells enriched from blood (not recorded which). The chain joins TRBV6-2 or TRBV6-3 to TRBJ2-3; 9 bases agree with TRBD2. The CDR3 loop reads CASSPESVAGAKDTQYF. The CDR3 DNA reads TGTGCCAGCAGTCCCGAATCTGTAGCGGGGGCCAAAGATACGCAGTATTTT.